Each of the 21 T cell receptor beta chains below was sequenced from the same sample in a study of blood T cell repertoires in COVID-19. The repertoire was sequenced with immunoSEQ multiplex PCR; TCRdb's copy has only in-frame clones and lacks some. The sample carries 150,000 to 200,000 clones, about nine tenths recorded once. Sequencing used peripheral blood. All receptors derive from an older man with active or convalescent COVID-19.

The chain combines TRBV5-1 with TRBJ1-1; D not certain. The germline V gene has CDR1 SGHRS and CDR2 YFSETQ. Trimming shortened V by 2 bases and J by 0 bases, and 8 bases separated the two germline ends. This CDR3 comprises 14 residues. The CDR3 nucleotides are TGCGCCAGCAGCTTTGACACGGTGAACACTGAAGCTTTCTTT. Translation: CASSFDTVNTEAFF.

DNA of the CDR3: TGTGCCAGCAGTGACCCGGCAGGGAGGTTTCCTAATGAAAAACTGTTTTTT. This encodes CASSDPAGRFPNEKLFF. V gene TRBV6-4 combines with J gene TRBJ1-4; tentatively, D is TRBD1 (5 bases). This CDR3 region has 17 residues. Germline CDR1 reads MRHNA; CDR2 reads SNTAGT. With 2 bases removed from V and 3 bases from J, the gap between germline ends came to 16 bases.

The chain joins TRBV7-2 to TRBJ1-3; D gene ambiguous. Per germline, CDR1 SGHTA and CDR2 FQGNSA. The CDR3 runs to 15 residues. V was trimmed by 0 bases and J by 4 bases, leaving 10 bases between them. CDR3 nucleotides: TGTGCCAGCAGCTTAGCATCCGGTTACGGAAACACCATATATTTT. It translates to CASSLASGYGNTIYF. The full variable domain, its missing parts supplied by reference TRBV7-2 and TRBJ1-3, is GAGVSQSPSNKVTEKGKDVELRCDPISGHTALYWYRQSLGQGLEFLIYFQGNSAPDKSGLPSDRFSAERTGGSVSTLTIQRTQQEDSAVYLCASSLASGYGNTIYFGEGSWLTVV.

The sample holds one count of this clone. This chain uses TRBV20-1 with TRBJ2-7; TRBD2 matches at 8 bases. With 3 bases clipped from V and 6 bases from J, the junction kept 1 base outside the gene matches. CDR3 length equals 11 residues. CDR1 DFQATT and CDR2 SNEGSKA come from the germline V gene (reference sequence). CDR3 loop: CSASGGVEQYF. The CDR3 coding sequence is TGCAGTGCTAGCGGGGGGGTCGAGCAGTACTTC.

This chain links TRBV28 with TRBJ2-5; 7 bases are shared with TRBD1. Unmatched junction bases numbered 10, after V lost 5 bases and J lost 10 bases. Germline values: CDR1 MDHEN, CDR2 SYDVKM. The CDR3 consists of 13 residues. CDR3 nucleotides: TGTGCCAGCAGTATTCCGGGACAGCCATACCAGTACTTC. Protein product: CASSIPGQPYQYF.

V gene TRBV6-6 combines with J gene TRBJ1-5; possible D gene TRBD1, 6 bases. Germline V gene data show CDR1 as MNHNY and CDR2 as SVGAGI (reference sequence). V lost 5 bases, J lost 5 bases, and 13 bases lay in between. This CDR3 has 14 amino acids. This chain's CDR3 is CASSKTGPDQPQHF. The CDR3, as DNA: TGTGCCAGCAGTAAAACAGGGCCCGATCAGCCCCAGCATTTT.

The chain carries TRBV20-1 and TRBJ1-6; D call uncertain. Germline CDR1 is DFQATT and CDR2 is SNEGSKA (reference sequence). V gave up 3 bases and J gave up 7 bases, with 16 bases separating them. The CDR3 has 15 amino acids. CDR3 protein: CSASGSAGGNSPLHF. CDR3 nucleotide sequence: TGCAGTGCTAGTGGCTCGGCAGGAGGAAATTCACCCCTCCACTTT.

This chain uses TRBV7-2 with TRBJ1-2; 9 bases match TRBD1. CDR1 SGHTA and CDR2 FQGNSA come from the germline V gene. The CDR3 consists of 14 residues. V gave up 5 bases and J gave up 4 bases; unmatched junction bases: 5. This CDR3 reads CASSRDRVSYGYTF. CDR3 sequence (DNA): TGTGCCAGCAGCCGGGACAGGGTATCCTATGGCTACACCTTC.

The V call is TRBV18, the J call TRBJ1-3, with D unresolved. CDR1 and CDR2 (germline): KGHSH, LQKENI. The CDR3 loop spans 15 amino acids. Deletions cut 5 bases from V and 0 bases from J, with 11 bases between. The CDR3: CASSFDSSSGNTIYF. The CDR3 DNA reads TGTGCCAGCTCATTCGACTCCTCCTCTGGAAACACCATATATTTT.

This clone appeared once. The rearrangement uses TRBV18 and TRBJ2-1; 9 bases map to TRBD2. This CDR3 is 16 amino acids long. Germline V gives CDR1 KGHSH, CDR2 LQKENI. The J segment lost 0 bases and the V segment lost 2 bases, leaving 2 bases of the junction unmatched. CDR3 nucleotides: TGTGCCAGCTCACCAGGCGGGAGGGCCTCCTACAATGAGCAGTTCTTC. This codes for CASSPGGRASYNEQFF.

The chain couples TRBV4-3 to TRBJ1-4; D remains ambiguous. V was clipped by 0 bases and J by 7 bases, with 12 bases between them. Germline assignment: CDR1 LGHNA and CDR2 YSLEER. The CDR3 length is 15 residues. The CDR3 nucleotides read TGCGCCAGCAGCCAAGAGGCAGGAACCCGTGAAAAACTGTTTTTT. As protein: CASSQEAGTREKLFF.

The rearrangement joins TRBV19 to TRBJ1-2; 7 bases match TRBD1. CDR3 length: 14 residues. In germline, CDR1 is LNHDA, CDR2 SQIVND (reference sequence). V shed 5 bases and J 5 bases; nucleotides not matched to a gene: 8. The CDR3: CASSSGQLYYGYTF. In DNA, the CDR3 is TGTGCCAGTAGTTCGGGACAGCTTTATTATGGCTACACCTTC.

This clone is a singleton in its sample. The chain is built from TRBV20-1 and TRBJ1-1; a possible D gene is TRBD1 (5 bases). This CDR3 has 11 amino acids. The V end lost 5 bases, the J end lost 4 bases, and 8 bases lay between the germline ends. The V gene's germline CDR1 is DFQATT and CDR2 SNEGSKA (reference sequence). The CDR3 spells CSALGGTEAFF. CDR3 sequence (DNA): TGCAGTGCTTTGGGGGGCACTGAAGCTTTCTTT.

The chain has TRBV19 and TRBJ1-5, with D possibly being TRBD1 (5 bases). Germline V CDR1 and CDR2: LNHDA, SQIVND (reference sequence). V shed 2 bases and J shed 7 bases, with 9 bases lying between them. The CDR3 is 13 amino acids. CDR3 amino acids: CASSIQGFQPQHF. The CDR3 DNA reads as TGTGCCAGTAGTATACAGGGTTTCCAGCCCCAGCATTTT.

The chain is built from TRBV15 and TRBJ2-5; possible D gene TRBD2, 6 bases. From germline, CDR1 is LNHNV and CDR2 YYDKDF (reference sequence). V was clipped by 0 bases and J by 7 bases, with 15 bases between them. This CDR3 has 15 residues. The CDR3 here is CATSREGSGVRTQYF. In nucleotides, the CDR3 is TGTGCCACCAGCAGAGAAGGGTCGGGGGTTAGGACCCAGTACTTC.

The gene calls are TRBV18 and TRBJ1-4, with 8 nucleotides matching TRBD1. Unmatched junction bases numbered 4, after V lost 3 bases and J lost 7 bases. The germline V gene has CDR1 KGHSH and CDR2 LQKENI. This CDR3 is 14 amino acids long. The CDR3 reads CASSPQQGGEKLFF. The CDR3 region has the DNA TGTGCCAGCTCACCTCAACAGGGGGGTGAAAAACTGTTTTTT.

The rearrangement links TRBV7-2 to TRBJ2-3; 8 nucleotides line up with TRBD2. Germline CDR1 reads SGHTA; CDR2 reads FQGNSA. The CDR3 sequence is 14 residues long. Germline trimming cut 1 base from V and 8 bases from J; bases unmatched to any gene: 5. CDR3 DNA: TGTGCCAGCAGCTTAGTTAGCGGGGATATTACGCAGTATTTT. It specifies CASSLVSGDITQYF.

The V gene is TRBV28, the J gene TRBJ2-5; D is perhaps TRBD2 (7 bases). The CDR3 is 16 residues long. Germline CDR1 is MDHEN and CDR2 is SYDVKM. V shed 8 bases and J shed 6 bases, with 25 bases lying between them. The CDR3 DNA follows: TGTGCCAGCTCGGAAGGGGGGGCGCAGGCGGTGAAGACCCAGTACTTC. It is translated as CASSEGGAQAVKTQYF. Complete variable domain (other parts from reference TRBV28 and TRBJ2-5): DVKVTQSSRYLVKRTGEKVFLECVQDMDHENMFWYRQDPGLGLRLIYFSYDVKMKEKGDIPEGYSVSREKKERFSLILESASTNQTSMYLCASSEGGAQAVKTQYFGPGTRLLVL.

The genes are TRBV4-1 and TRBJ1-2; tentative D call: TRBD1 (5 bases). The CDR3 extends over 18 amino acids. Between the trimmed V and J ends, which lost 2 bases and 4 bases, there was a span of 23 bases. Germline V gene lookup returns CDR1 MGHRA and CDR2 YSYEKL. The CDR3 loop is CASSQQAWTPRVSYGYTF. CDR3 coding DNA: TGCGCCAGCAGCCAACAGGCTTGGACGCCCAGGGTGAGCTATGGCTACACCTTC.

This sequence joins TRBV28 and TRBJ1-6, with 9 bases matching TRBD1. In germline, CDR1 is MDHEN, CDR2 SYDVKM. CDR3 length: 13 amino acids. V shed 7 bases and J 10 bases; nucleotides not matched to a gene: 5. CDR3 coding DNA: TGTGCCAGCAACCCACAGGGGGCATCACCCCTCCACTTT. This sequence encodes CASNPQGASPLHF.

The chain uses TRBV7-2 and TRBJ2-3; D is uncertain. CDR1 SGHTA and CDR2 FQGNSA come from the germline V gene. CDR3 length: 17 residues. V lost 2 bases, J lost 7 bases, and 22 bases lay in between. CDR3 amino acids: CASSLPAGLHGPHTQYF. CDR3 sequence (DNA): TGTGCCAGCAGCTTACCGGCCGGCCTCCATGGGCCACATACGCAGTATTTT.